The 11 T cell receptor beta chains in this list originate from one sample, sequenced in a study of blood T cells in healthy people across ages. Alongside a J-beta primer mix, a sample-barcoded 5' primer served in a second PCR lasting about 7 to 12 cycles. MiXCR, run by TCRdb on the 5' RACE reads, gives a single entry per CDR3 protein. Among approximately 1.5 million distinct CDR3 sequences listed, about 32% were seen once. The specimen sequenced was blood. Receptors were obtained from a woman in her twenties or thirties in good health.

The CDR3 here is CAWSVNYVQGGYTF. CDR3 in DNA: TGTGCCTGGAGTGTAAATTATGTCCAGGGTGGCTACACCTTC. The J gene is TRBJ1-2, the V gene TRBV30, with D possibly matching TRBD1 (5 bases). This CDR3 is built from 14 residues. The germline CDR1 and CDR2 sequences are GTSNPN and SVGIG (reference sequence). V was shortened by 0 bases and J by 7 bases, with 15 bases between the two germline ends.

This clonotype was observed a handful of times. The chain is built from TRBV5-1 and TRBJ2-2; 8 bases are a match to TRBD2. V dropped 0 bases and J dropped 7; count of bases not matched to a gene: 14. Germline CDR1 SGHRS, CDR2 YFSETQ. The CDR3 has 18 amino acids. The CDR3 region has the DNA TGCGCCAGCAGCTTGGTCCCAGCGGGGGCCACCTTTGGCGGGGAGCTGTTTTTT. Translation gives CASSLVPAGATFGGELFF. Based on the CDR3 plus reference TRBV5-1 and TRBJ2-2, the full variable domain is KAGVTQTPRYLIKTRGQQVTLSCSPISGHRSVSWYQQTPGQGLQFLFEYFSETQRNKGNFPGRFSGRQFSNSRSEMNVSTLELGDSALYLCASSLVPAGATFGGELFFGEGSRLTVL.

This chain uses TRBV7-9 with TRBJ2-5; TRBD2 agrees at 7 bases. Trimming removed 5 bases from V and 2 bases from J; junction bases left unmatched: 11. CDR1 is SEHNR and CDR2 is FQNEAQ in the germline V gene (reference sequence). CDR3 length equals 16 residues. CDR3 in DNA: TGTGCCAGCAGCCTCAGCCTAGCGGTACGACAAGAGACCCAGTACTTC. Its protein is CASSLSLAVRQETQYF.

This rearrangement joins TRBV12-3 or TRBV12-4 to TRBJ1-5; TRBD1 is a possible D gene (6 bases). This CDR3 comprises 15 residues. Trimming took off 5 bases at V and 1 base at J, with 12 bases between the two ends. CDR3 in amino acids: CASSRGHPSNQPQHF. The CDR3 DNA reads TGTGCCAGCAGTAGGGGACACCCAAGCAATCAGCCCCAGCATTTT.

V is TRBV7-2 and J is TRBJ2-2, with 10 bases that match TRBD2. Germline V CDR1 and CDR2: SGHTA, FQGNSA. With V trimmed by 5 bases and J by 2 bases, 5 bases remained unmatched. The CDR3 sequence is 16 residues long. CDR3 loop: CASSPSSGRNTGELFF. CDR3 nucleotide sequence: TGTGCCAGCAGCCCTTCTAGCGGGAGAAACACCGGGGAGCTGTTTTTT.

The chain recombines TRBV29-1 with TRBJ1-1; possible D gene TRBD1, 5 bases. Trimming stripped 4 bases from V and 1 base from J, with 19 bases between. Germline V gene data show CDR1 as SQVTM and CDR2 as ANQGSEA. The CDR3 contains 16 residues. The DNA for the CDR3 is TGCAGCGTTGGGGTGGTAAGGGGCCGATGGAACACTGAAGCTTTCTTT. Translating gives CSVGVVRGRWNTEAFF. The full variable domain, rest sourced from reference TRBV29-1 and TRBJ1-1, is SAVISQKPSRDICQRGTSLTIQCQVDSQVTMMFWYRQQPGQSLTLIATANQGSEATYESGFVIDKFPISRPNLTFSTLTVSNMSPEDSSIYLCSVGVVRGRWNTEAFFGQGTRLTVV.

Only a few counts were recorded for this clonotype. V and J are TRBV20-1 and TRBJ2-1; D might be TRBD1 or TRBD2, each matching 5 bases. CDR1 DFQATT and CDR2 SNEGSKA come from the germline V gene (reference sequence). V lost 2 bases, J lost 9 bases, and 20 bases lay in between. CDR3 length equals 15 residues. CDR3 nucleotide sequence: TGCAGTGCTAGATCTCTCCGGGACGGTACAATTGAGCAGTTCTTC. Amino acids: CSARSLRDGTIEQFF.

V and J are TRBV9 and TRBJ1-1; 7 nucleotides agree with TRBD1. Germline CDR1 and CDR2: SGDLS and YYNGEE. V lost 0 bases, J lost 3 bases, and 5 bases stayed unmatched. The CDR3 is made up of 15 amino acids. The CDR3: CASSVESRGDTEAFF. In DNA form, the CDR3 reads TGTGCCAGCAGCGTAGAGAGCAGGGGGGACACTGAAGCTTTCTTT.

A note on this clonotype: An end of the junction does not agree with germline; a read error may underlie this. CDR3 DNA: TGTGCCACCAGCAGAGTTGCCTGGGAGGTATTCACAGATGCGCAGTATTTT. Protein: CATSRVAWEVFTDAQYF. V gene TRBV15 combines with J gene TRBJ2-3, with a tentative D call TRBD2 (6 bases). Germline CDR1 and CDR2: LNHNV and YYDKDF (reference sequence). CDR3 length: 17 residues.

The CDR3 loop is CASSKEAGNYEQYF. CDR3 DNA sequence: TGTGCCAGCAGCAAAGAGGCAGGGAACTACGAGCAGTACTTC. This chain connects TRBV11-2 to TRBJ2-7; tentative D call: TRBD1 (5 bases). The CDR3 sequence is 14 residues long. Trimming removed 5 bases from V and 3 bases from J, with 14 bases in between. Per germline, CDR1 SGHAT and CDR2 FQNNGV.

This clonotype came up many times. The V call is TRBV20-1, the J call TRBJ1-2, with D perhaps matching TRBD1 (5 bases). Trimming removed 7 bases from V and 4 bases from J, with 13 bases in between. The CDR3 runs 12 residues. Germline-derived CDR1 and CDR2 are DFQATT and SNEGSKA (reference sequence). The CDR3 region has the DNA TGCAGTGTTGACAGTGTTGGCTATGGCTACACCTTC. It is translated as CSVDSVGYGYTF.